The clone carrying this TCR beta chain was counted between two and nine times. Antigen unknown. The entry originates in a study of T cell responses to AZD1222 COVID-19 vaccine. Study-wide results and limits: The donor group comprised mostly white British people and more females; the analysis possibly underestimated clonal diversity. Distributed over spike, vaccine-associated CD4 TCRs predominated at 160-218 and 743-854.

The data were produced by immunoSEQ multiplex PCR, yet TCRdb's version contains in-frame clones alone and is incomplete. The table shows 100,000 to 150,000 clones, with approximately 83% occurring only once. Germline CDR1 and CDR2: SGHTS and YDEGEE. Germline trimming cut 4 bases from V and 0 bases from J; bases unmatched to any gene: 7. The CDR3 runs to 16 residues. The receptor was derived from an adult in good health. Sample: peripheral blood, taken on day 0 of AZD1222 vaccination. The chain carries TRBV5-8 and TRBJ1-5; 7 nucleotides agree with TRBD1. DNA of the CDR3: TGTGCCAGCAGCAAAGGGACAGTTTATAGCAATCAGCCCCAGCATTTT. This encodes CASSKGTVYSNQPQHF.